This TCR beta chain stems from a study of blood T cell repertoires in COVID-19. Across the study: Both acute and convalescent COVID-19 samples were obtained from the United States, Italy and Spain. Sample material is recorded as cDNA or gDNA derived from T cells, B-cell-depleted T cells, or PBMCs.

Produced via immunoSEQ multiplex PCR; TCRdb's table is partial and in-frame only. The data show about 410,000 clones, approximately 90% seen once. The V gene's germline CDR1 is SNHLY and CDR2 FYNNEI. The CDR3 spans 11 residues. Trimming took off 6 bases at V and 7 bases at J, with 9 bases between the two ends. The sequence derives from a woman aged 25 to 39 with active or convalescent COVID-19. Sequenced material: peripheral blood. The V gene is TRBV2, the J gene TRBJ1-2; no clear D gene. CDR3 loop: CASRMEVGYTF. In DNA form, the CDR3 reads TGTGCCAGCAGAATGGAGGTTGGCTACACCTTC.